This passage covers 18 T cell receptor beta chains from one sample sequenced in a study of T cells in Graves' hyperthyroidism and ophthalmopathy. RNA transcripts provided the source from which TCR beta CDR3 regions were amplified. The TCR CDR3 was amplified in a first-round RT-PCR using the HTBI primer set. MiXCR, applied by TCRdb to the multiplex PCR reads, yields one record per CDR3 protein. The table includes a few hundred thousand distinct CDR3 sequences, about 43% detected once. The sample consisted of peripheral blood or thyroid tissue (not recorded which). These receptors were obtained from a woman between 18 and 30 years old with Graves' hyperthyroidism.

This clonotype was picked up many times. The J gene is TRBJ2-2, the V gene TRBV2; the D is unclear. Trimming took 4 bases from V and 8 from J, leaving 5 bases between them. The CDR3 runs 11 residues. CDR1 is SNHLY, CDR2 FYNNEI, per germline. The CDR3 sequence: CASSGVGELFF. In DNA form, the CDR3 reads TGTGCCAGCAGTGGGGTTGGGGAGCTGTTTTTT. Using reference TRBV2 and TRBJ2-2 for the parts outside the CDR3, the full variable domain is EPEVTQTPSHQVTQMGQEVILRCVPISNHLYFYWYRQILGQKVEFLVSFYNNEISEKSEIFDDQFSVERPDGSNFTLKIRSTKLEDSAMYFCASSGVGELFFGEGSRLTVL.

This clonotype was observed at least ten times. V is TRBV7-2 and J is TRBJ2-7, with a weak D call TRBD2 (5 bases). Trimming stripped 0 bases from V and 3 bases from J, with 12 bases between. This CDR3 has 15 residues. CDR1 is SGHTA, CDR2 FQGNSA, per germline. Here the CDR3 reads CASSLAAGSIYEQYF. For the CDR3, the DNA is TGTGCCAGCAGCTTAGCCGCGGGCAGTATCTACGAGCAGTACTTC.

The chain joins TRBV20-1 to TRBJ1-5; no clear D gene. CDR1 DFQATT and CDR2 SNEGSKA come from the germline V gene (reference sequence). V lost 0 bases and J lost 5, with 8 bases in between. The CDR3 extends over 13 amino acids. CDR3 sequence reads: CSAREASHQPQHF. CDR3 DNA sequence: TGCAGTGCTAGAGAGGCAAGTCATCAGCCCCAGCATTTT.

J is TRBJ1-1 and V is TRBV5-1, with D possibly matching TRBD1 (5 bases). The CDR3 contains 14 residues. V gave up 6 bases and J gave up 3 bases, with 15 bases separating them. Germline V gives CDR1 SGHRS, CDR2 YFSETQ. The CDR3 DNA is TGCGCCAGCACCGGCTGGGGGGATGACACTGAAGCTTTCTTT. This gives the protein CASTGWGDDTEAFF.

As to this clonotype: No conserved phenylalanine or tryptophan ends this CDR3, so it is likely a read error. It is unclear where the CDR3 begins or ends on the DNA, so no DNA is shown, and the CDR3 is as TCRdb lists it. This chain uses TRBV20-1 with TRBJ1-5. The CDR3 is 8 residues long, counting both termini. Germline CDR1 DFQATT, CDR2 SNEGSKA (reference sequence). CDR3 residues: CSARPGLG.

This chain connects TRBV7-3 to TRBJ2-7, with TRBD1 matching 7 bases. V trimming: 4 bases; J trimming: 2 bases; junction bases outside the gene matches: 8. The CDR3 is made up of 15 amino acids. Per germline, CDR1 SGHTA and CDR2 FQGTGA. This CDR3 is CASSSTGAVTYEQYF. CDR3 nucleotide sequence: TGTGCCAGCAGCTCAACAGGGGCCGTTACCTACGAGCAGTACTTC. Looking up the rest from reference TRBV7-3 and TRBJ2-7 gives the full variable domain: GAGVSQTPSNKVTEKGKYVELRCDPISGHTALYWYRQSLGQGPEFLIYFQGTGAADDSGLPNDRFFAVRPEGSVSTLKIQRTERGDSAVYLCASSSTGAVTYEQYFGPGTRLTVT.

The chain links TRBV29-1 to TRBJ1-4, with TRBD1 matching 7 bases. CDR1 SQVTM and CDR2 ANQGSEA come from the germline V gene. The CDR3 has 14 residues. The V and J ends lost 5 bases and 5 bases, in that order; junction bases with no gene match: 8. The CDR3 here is CSVRQGGANEKLFF. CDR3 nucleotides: TGCAGCGTTAGACAGGGAGGCGCAAATGAAAAACTGTTTTTT.

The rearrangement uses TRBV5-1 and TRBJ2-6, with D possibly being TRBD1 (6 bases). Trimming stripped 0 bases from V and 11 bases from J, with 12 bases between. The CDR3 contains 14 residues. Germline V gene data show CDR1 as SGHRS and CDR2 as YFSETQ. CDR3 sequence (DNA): TGCGCCAGCAGCTTGGTCCAGGGGATCTACGTCCTGACTTTC. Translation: CASSLVQGIYVLTF.

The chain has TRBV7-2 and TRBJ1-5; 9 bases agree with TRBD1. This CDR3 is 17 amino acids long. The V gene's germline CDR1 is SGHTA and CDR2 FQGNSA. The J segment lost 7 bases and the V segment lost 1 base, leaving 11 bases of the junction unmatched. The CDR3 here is CASSLVGGQGSGQPQHF. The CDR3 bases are TGTGCCAGCAGCTTAGTAGGAGGACAGGGGAGCGGGCAGCCCCAGCATTTT.

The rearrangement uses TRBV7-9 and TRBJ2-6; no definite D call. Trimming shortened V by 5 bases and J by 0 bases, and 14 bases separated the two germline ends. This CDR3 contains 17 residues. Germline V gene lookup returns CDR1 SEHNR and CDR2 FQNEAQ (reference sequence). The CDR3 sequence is CASSTDSPHSGANVLTF. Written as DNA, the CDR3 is TGTGCCAGCAGCACTGACTCCCCCCACTCTGGGGCCAACGTCCTGACTTTC.

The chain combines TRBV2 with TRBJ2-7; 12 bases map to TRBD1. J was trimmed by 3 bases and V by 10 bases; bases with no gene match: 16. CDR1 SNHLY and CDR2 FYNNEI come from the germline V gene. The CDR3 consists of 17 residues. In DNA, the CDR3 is TGTGCCATGCTGGCCGGGACAGGGGGCTCCGGAGGCTACGAGCAGTACTTC. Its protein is CAMLAGTGGSGGYEQYF.

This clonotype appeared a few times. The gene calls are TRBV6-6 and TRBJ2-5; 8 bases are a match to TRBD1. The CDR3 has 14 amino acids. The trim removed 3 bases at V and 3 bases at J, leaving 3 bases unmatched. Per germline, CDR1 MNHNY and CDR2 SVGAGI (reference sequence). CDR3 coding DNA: TGTGCCAGCAGTTATGGGACAGGCAAAGAGACCCAGTACTTC. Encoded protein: CASSYGTGKETQYF.

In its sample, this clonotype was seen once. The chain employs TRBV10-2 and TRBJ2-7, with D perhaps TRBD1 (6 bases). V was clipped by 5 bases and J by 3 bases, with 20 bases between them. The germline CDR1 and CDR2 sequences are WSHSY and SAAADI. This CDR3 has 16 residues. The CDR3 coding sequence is TGCGCCAGCAGTCTTAGACAGCTGGGGGCCGACTACGAGCAGTACTTC. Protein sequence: CASSLRQLGADYEQYF.

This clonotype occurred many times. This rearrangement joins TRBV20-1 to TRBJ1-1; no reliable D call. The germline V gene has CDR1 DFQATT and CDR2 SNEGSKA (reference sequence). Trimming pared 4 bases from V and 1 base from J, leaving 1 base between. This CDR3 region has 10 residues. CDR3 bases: TGCAGTGCTAAGAACACTGAAGCTTTCTTT. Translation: CSAKNTEAFF.

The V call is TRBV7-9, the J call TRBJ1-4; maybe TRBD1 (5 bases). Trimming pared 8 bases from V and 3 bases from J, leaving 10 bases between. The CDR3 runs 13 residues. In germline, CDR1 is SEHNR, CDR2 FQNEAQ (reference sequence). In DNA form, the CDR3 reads TGTGCCAGCGAGGGGTACGCTAATGAAAAACTGTTTTTT. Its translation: CASEGYANEKLFF.

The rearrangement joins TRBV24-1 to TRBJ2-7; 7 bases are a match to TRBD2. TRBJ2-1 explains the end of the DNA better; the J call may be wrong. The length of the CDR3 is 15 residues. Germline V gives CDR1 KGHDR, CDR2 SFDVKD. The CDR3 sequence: CATSDSGTTYNEQFF. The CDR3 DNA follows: TGTGCCACCAGTGATTCCGGGACTACATACAATGAGCAGTTCTTC.

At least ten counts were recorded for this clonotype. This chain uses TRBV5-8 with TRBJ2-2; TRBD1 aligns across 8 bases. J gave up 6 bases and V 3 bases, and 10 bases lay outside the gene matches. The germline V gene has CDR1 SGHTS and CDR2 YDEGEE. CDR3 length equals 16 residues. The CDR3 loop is CASSYPGTGVPGELFF. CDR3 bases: TGTGCCAGCAGCTACCCCGGGACAGGAGTACCCGGGGAGCTGTTTTTT.

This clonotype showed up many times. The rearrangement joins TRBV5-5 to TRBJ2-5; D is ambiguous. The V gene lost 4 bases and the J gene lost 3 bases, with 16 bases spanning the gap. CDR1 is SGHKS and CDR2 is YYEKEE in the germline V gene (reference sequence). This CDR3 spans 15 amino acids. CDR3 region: CASSAGRYGEETQYF. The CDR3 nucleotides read TGTGCCAGCAGCGCTGGCAGGTACGGAGAAGAGACCCAGTACTTC.